This entry describes one T cell receptor (beta chain). What this receptor recognizes is not known. Qualities for individual bases were not recorded, and no much larger clone is one base off. TCRbeta CDR3 regions were amplified from genomic DNA using the immunoSEQ Assay, a bias-controlled multiplex PCR. In the paper's pipeline: Nucleated cell counts per sample were estimated from amplification of reference gene primers within the assay. To quantify the absolute abundance of each unique TCRbeta CDR3 rearrangement, sequence reads were collapsed and filtered. Productive Simpson clonality was computed per sample as the square root of Simpson's diversity index over productive rearrangements. This is the immuneACCESS table as TCRdb keeps it, with only in-frame sequences that have V and J called. A part of the clones is gone; compared with another copy, unresolved V genes explain less than half, and the rest is unexplained. For V, J and clone size, that table is used; D and trimming come from the DNA. The sample table contains approximately 230,000 clones; only one count was recorded for about 89% of them. The ten largest make up approximately 4.1% of the sample.

Participants in the prospective study were enrolled through a virtual design, were aged roughly 18 to 100 years, and lived in about 25 United States geographic areas. To assign participants to cohorts, the prospective study relied on clinical history that participants themselves reported in a screening survey and a study questionnaire. ImmuneRACE Cohort 3 recovered participants were defined by two consecutive negative NP/OP PCR tests, healthcare professional clearance, or symptom resolution. Each participant in the prospective study had whole blood, serum and a nasopharyngeal or oropharyngeal swab collected by mobile phlebotomists. Prospective study participants could optionally give additional blood draws and questionnaires over an approximately two-month period. Before DNA extraction, prospective study blood samples were shipped either frozen or at room temperature. This sample is drawn from a study of blood T cell repertoires in COVID-19 (dated by TCRdb to 2019 to 2021). Describing the broader study: Collaborator samples came from the United States, Italy and Spain and covered acute and convalescent phases of COVID-19. Where available, HLA class I and class II types were obtained from metadata supplied by the sample provider rather than from assay-based typing. A de-identified subject ID, COVID-19 status, age in years and sex were almost always included in the sample metadata. The prospective study material was composed of cDNA or gDNA derived from T cells, B-cell-depleted T cells, or PBMCs. Deeply sampled blood TCRbeta repertoires from subjects exposed to, actively infected with, or recovered from COVID-19 were included in the dataset. Samples were obtained from the ongoing ImmuneRACE study (first 160 participants) and from over 1,000 subjects provided by 6 global collaborators. A freely available public database, intended as a resource for researchers studying the immune response to SARS-CoV-2, is where the repertoires were released.

Trimming takes 5 bases off V and 0 bases off J; junction bases not matched to a gene: 3. The CDR1 and CDR2 encoded by the germline V gene (reference sequence) are LGHDT and YNNKEL. The CDR3 covers 15 residues, taking in both the cysteine and the phenylalanine. The CDR3 DNA has 45 bases and is translated from base 1. What the authors observed across the whole study: The amount of clinical and demographic metadata varied by source and participant and was provided uncurated.

The material sequenced was PBMCs or T cells enriched from blood (not recorded which). This clonotype was obtained from a woman in her 30s who had recovered from COVID-19. This chain is built from TRBV3-1 (or the pseudogene TRBV3-2) and TRBJ1-1, and 10 bases in between align with TRBD1. The sequence in DNA is TGTGCCAGCAGCTACGGGACAGGGGTGAACACTGAAGCTTTCTTT. Its protein reads: CASSYGTGVNTEAFF.